This is a list of T cell receptor beta chains from one sample in a study of Ad26.COV2.S vaccination and SARS-CoV-2 variants. The protocol was immunoSEQ multiplex PCR, while the TCRdb copy is restricted to in-frame clones and leaves out a portion. The data contain 400,000 to 450,000 clones, 90% of them seen just once; the ten biggest clones take up approximately 4.3%. The specimen was peripheral blood, collected in a trial of Ad26.COV2.S vaccine versus placebo. The receptors stem from a person aged 18-60 years who received the Ad26.COV2.S COVID-19 vaccine or a placebo. The CDR3 runs from the conserved cysteine through the conserved F or W. The order of the fields is clone size, V gene, D gene, J gene, CDR3 protein, CDR3 DNA. The D gene is left open where the match is weak. A clone size is listed for some rows: how often the clone was seen (once, few, many), or a class if it is expanded.

.	TRBV28	TRBD2	TRBJ2-7	CASSFPSGRNYEQYF	TGTGCCAGCAGTTTTCCTAGCGGACGCAACTACGAGCAGTACTTC
.	TRBV2	TRBD1	TRBJ2-7	CASRAGTGGIEQYF	TGTGCCAGCAGGGCCGGGACAGGGGGCATCGAGCAGTACTTC
.	TRBV7-8	.	TRBJ1-1	CASSFERYLEPEAFF	TGTGCCAGCAGCTTCGAACGGTATTTGGAGCCTGAAGCTTTCTTT
once	TRBV7-9	.	TRBJ2-7	CASSKGSSYEQYF	TGTGCCAGCAGTAAGGGGAGCTCCTACGAGCAGTACTTC
.	TRBV5-1	.	TRBJ1-6	CASSKTVNNSPLHF	TGCGCCAGCAGCAAGACAGTTAATAATTCACCCCTCCACTTT
.	TRBV18	TRBD1	TRBJ1-3	CASSRGQGTGNTIYF	TGTGCCAGCTCACGCGGACAGGGAACTGGAAACACCATATATTTT
.	TRBV7-2	.	TRBJ1-2	CASKLVTNYGYTF	TGTGCCAGCAAACTTGTAACCAACTATGGCTACACCTTC
.	TRBV11-2	.	TRBJ1-2	CASSIGILGYTF	TGTGCCAGCAGCATCGGGATCCTTGGCTACACCTTC
.	TRBV28	.	TRBJ1-5	CASRSLGNQPQHF	TGTGCCAGCAGGTCGCTCGGCAATCAGCCCCAGCATTTT
.	TRBV7-2	TRBD2	TRBJ2-1	CASLAREGNTMRQFF	TGTGCCAGCCTGGCGCGGGAGGGCAACACAATGAGGCAGTTCTTC
.	TRBV6-5	.	TRBJ2-1	CASTGADEQFF	TGTGCCAGTACTGGGGCCGATGAGCAGTTCTTC
once	TRBV25-1	TRBD1	TRBJ1-2	CASSETGSYGYTF	TGTGCCAGCAGTGAGACAGGGAGCTATGGCTACACCTTC
.	TRBV19	.	TRBJ2-7	CASSIGRVPYEQYF	TGTGCCAGTAGTATTGGGAGAGTCCCTTACGAGCAGTACTTC
.	TRBV6-5	TRBD2	TRBJ2-1	CASGSLAGGTNEQFF	TGTGCCAGCGGATCCCTAGCGGGAGGAACTAATGAGCAGTTCTTC
.	TRBV27	TRBD1	TRBJ2-5	CASSLCNGTGEQETQYF	TGTGCCAGCAGTCTTTGTAACGGGACAGGGGAGCAAGAGACCCAGTACTTC
.	TRBV6-2/TRBV6-3	.	TRBJ2-7	CASSAAYEQYF	TGTGCCAGCAGTGCCGCCTACGAGCAGTACTTC
.	TRBV29-1	.	TRBJ1-2	CSVAAGEGYTF	TGCAGCGTTGCGGCAGGTGAGGGCTACACCTTC
few	TRBV29-1	TRBD1	TRBJ1-2	CSARPGGASGYTF	TGCAGCGCCAGACCAGGGGGCGCCAGTGGCTACACCTTC
.	TRBV5-1	.	TRBJ2-1	CASSPSPGSYNEQFF	TGCGCCAGCAGCCCTAGCCCAGGGTCTTACAATGAGCAGTTCTTC
few	TRBV4-2	.	TRBJ2-7	CASSQARGANSYEQYF	TGTGCCAGCAGCCAGGCCAGGGGTGCAAACTCCTACGAGCAGTACTTC
once	TRBV7-2	.	TRBJ2-7	CASSLPSSYEQYF	TGTGCCAGCAGCCTCCCCTCCTCCTACGAGCAGTACTTC
.	TRBV5-6	.	TRBJ1-6	CASSSGLGYSPLHF	TGTGCCAGCAGCTCGGGTCTAGGCTATTCACCCCTCCACTTT
.	TRBV12-5	.	TRBJ2-1	CASGGNEQFF	TGTGCTAGTGGCGGCAATGAGCAGTTCTTC
few	TRBV9	TRBD1	TRBJ2-7	CASSRGDRGYDVGEQYF	TGTGCCAGCAGCAGAGGGGACAGGGGGTACGATGTCGGCGAGCAGTACTTC
once	TRBV3-1/TRBV3-2	TRBD1	TRBJ2-7	CASSHFDRGSDEQYF	TGTGCCAGCAGCCATTTCGACAGGGGCAGCGACGAGCAGTACTTC
.	TRBV10-3	.	TRBJ1-5	CAISESKEYSNQPQHF	TGTGCCATCAGTGAGTCGAAGGAGTATAGCAATCAGCCCCAGCATTTT
.	TRBV5-5	TRBD1	TRBJ1-4	CASSPGTGNEKLFF	TGTGCCAGCAGCCCCGGGACAGGGAATGAAAAACTGTTTTTT
once	TRBV9	.	TRBJ2-5	CASSVESESETQYF	TGTGCCAGCAGCGTGGAGTCTGAATCAGAGACCCAGTACTTC